The TCR beta chain under discussion was sequenced for a study of regulatory T cells in long-lasting Graves disease. Trimming pared 7 bases from V and 2 bases from J, leaving 11 bases between. Germline assignment: CDR1 MNHNS and CDR2 SASEGT. CDR3 length equals 13 residues. Time point meaning: persistent/refractory GD, antithyroid drugs over 5 years with positive TRAb. The authors made the TCR library using RNA they extracted from PBMCs. Researchers made TCR beta libraries by using iRepertoire HTBI primers and running Arm-PCR on CDR3 regions. TCRdb re-analysed the multiplex PCR reads in MiXCR, keeping a single row per CDR3 protein. The repertoire has roughly 400,000 distinct CDR3 sequences, roughly 20% of them found once; the top ten carry around 21%. This clonotype has ten or more counts. Its antigen is not identified. Overall study findings and caveats: TCR diversity was lower in persistent Graves' patients than in newly diagnosed ones. Accuracy may have been reduced by the small sample size. Newly diagnosed patients shared 850 to 1,000 public clonotypes; persistent patients shared 2,500 to 3,000.

The receptor was derived from a female donor with Graves disease. The chain couples TRBV6-1 to TRBJ1-1; D remains unclear. The starting material was peripheral blood mononuclear cells (PBMCs), obtained when the disease was refractory, from a patient treated with antithyroid drugs. The CDR3 DNA is TGTGCCAGCAAGTTGAAGAGAAACACTGAAGCTTTCTTT. This sequence encodes CASKLKRNTEAFF.